This TCR beta chain originates from a study of CD8 T cells in ankylosing spondylitis. TCRdb itself ran the 5' RACE reads through MiXCR, one entry per CDR3 protein. This table has 200,000 to 300,000 distinct CDR3 sequences, 7.5% to 9.5% appearing once. Ten or more counts support this clonotype. The CDR3 has 13 residues. V was clipped by 5 bases and J by 9 bases; unmatched bases: 7. CDR1 is DFQATT and CDR2 is SNEGSKA in the germline V gene (reference sequence). The receptor's source is a female donor with ankylosing spondylitis or in good health (not recorded which). The sequencing input was blood, either unsorted or a sorted T cell fraction (not recorded which). The genes are TRBV20-1 and TRBJ1-6; 7 nucleotides agree with TRBD1. CDR3 nucleotide sequence: TGCAGTGCTTGGGGCAGGGGGGGTTCACCCCTCCACTTT. Its protein product is CSAWGRGGSPLHF.